Detailed here is one T cell receptor beta chain. The data are from a study of blood T cell repertoires in COVID-19. Study-wide background: Italy, Spain and the United States were the sources of the convalescent and acute COVID-19 samples. In each case, the material was cDNA or gDNA derived from T cells, B-cell-depleted T cells, or PBMCs.

Original analysis: Reference gene primer amplification yielded estimated nucleated cell counts. Repertoires were generated with immunoSEQ multiplex PCR, while TCRdb's copy carries only in-frame clones and drops some. V, J and clone size reflect that table, while D and trimming were determined from the DNA. The data hold about 170,000 clones, with about 80% observed a single time. The sequenced sample consisted of peripheral blood. The receptor was isolated from a man in his sixties or seventies with active or convalescent COVID-19.

This CDR3 is CASGTGLNEQYF. The CDR3 DNA sequence: TGTGCCAGCGGGACAGGGTTGAACGAGCAGTACTTC. V gene TRBV6-6 combines with J gene TRBJ2-7; 9 bases are shared with TRBD1. V was clipped by 8 bases and J by 5 bases; unmatched bases: 4. CDR1 and CDR2 (germline): MNHNY, SVGAGI (reference sequence). The CDR3 covers 12 residues.